Listed below are T cell receptor beta chains from one sample, sequenced in a study of CD4 T cells in relation to SARS-CoV-2 and coronaviruses. Clones were sequenced by immunoSEQ multiplex PCR, and TCRdb holds only the in-frame ones, with some missing. Counted here are tens of thousands of clones, roughly 80% occurring once; the ten biggest clones make up around 18%. Their antigens are not known. Sequenced input: CD4+ T cells from PBMCs, cultured in vitro. The origin of the receptors is a human donor in good health. Each CDR3 is given with its conserved first and last residue. The D gene is left open where the match is weak. Size tells how often a clone was seen (once, few, many) or the class of an expanded clone, and some rows leave it out.

D gene | clone size | J gene | V gene | CDR3 DNA | CDR3 protein
TRBD1 | NA | TRBJ2-7 | TRBV3-1/TRBV3-2 | TGTGCCAGCAGCCTCTCGGGACAGGGGTCCCTCGAGCAGTACTTC | CASSLSGQGSLEQYF
NA | NA | TRBJ2-7 | TRBV9 | TGTGCCAGCACCCATAGCCCTAAGGGCTACGAGCAGTACTTC | CASTHSPKGYEQYF
TRBD1 | NA | TRBJ2-7 | TRBV11-1 | TGTGCCAGCAGGGGACAGGGGGCGAACGAGCAGTACTTC | CASRGQGANEQYF
NA | NA | TRBJ2-7 | TRBV6-5 | TGTGCCAGCAGAACCGGGGCCCGACTAAGGGAGCAGTACTTC | CASRTGARLREQYF
NA | NA | TRBJ1-5 | TRBV5-6 | TGTGCCAGCAGCTTGATCGCGGCAGGGGATCAGCCCCAGCATTTT | CASSLIAAGDQPQHF
NA | NA | TRBJ2-2 | TRBV28 | TGTGCCAGCAGTTCAGGGGTGACGCACACCGGGGAGCTGTTTTTT | CASSSGVTHTGELFF
TRBD2 | NA | TRBJ2-3 | TRBV11-1 | TGTGCCAGCAGCTTAAAGCGGGAGATAACAGATACGCAGTATTTT | CASSLKREITDTQYF
NA | few | TRBJ2-5 | TRBV3-1/TRBV3-2 | TGTGCCAGCAGCCTCCCCCCTGGAACCCATCTTCAAGAGACCCAGTACTTC | CASSLPPGTHLQETQYF
TRBD2 | NA | TRBJ2-1 | TRBV5-6 | TGTGCCAGCAGCTTGGCCGGGCTAGCGGGAGCCTACAATGAGCAGTTCTTC | CASSLAGLAGAYNEQFF
NA | NA | TRBJ2-5 | TRBV5-8 | TGTGCCAGCAGCGCTGGGGCAGGGGTGATTGGGGAGACCCAGTACTTC | CASSAGAGVIGETQYF
NA | NA | TRBJ2-7 | TRBV6-6 | TGTGCCAGCAGTGGCGGGGTCCCCTACGAGCAGTACTTC | CASSGGVPYEQYF
NA | NA | TRBJ1-5 | TRBV3-1/TRBV3-2 | TGTGCCAGCAGCCAAGGGGATCAGCCCCAGCATTTT | CASSQGDQPQHF
TRBD2 | NA | TRBJ2-1 | TRBV15 | TGTGCCACCAGCAGAGATGGCGGGAGAAGTGAGCAGTTCTTC | CATSRDGGRSEQFF
TRBD1 | NA | TRBJ2-3 | TRBV9 | TGTGCCAGCGGACAGGGTACAGATACGCAGTATTTT | CASGQGTDTQYF
TRBD2 | few | TRBJ2-1 | TRBV6-5 | TGTGCCAGCAGTTCGTGGGGCGGGGGCTACAATGAGCAGTTCTTC | CASSSWGGGYNEQFF
NA | NA | TRBJ2-1 | TRBV19 | TGTGCCAGTAGGGACAGATACAATGAGCAGTTCTTC | CASRDRYNEQFF
NA | once | TRBJ1-5 | TRBV5-8 | TGTGCCAGCAGCTTGCATTGGGCAGGCGGCCAAAATCAGCCCCAGCATTTT | CASSLHWAGGQNQPQHF
NA | NA | TRBJ2-1 | TRBV4-1 | TGCGCCAGCAGCCAAGGTGCTAGTTCCAACAATGAGCAGTTCTTC | CASSQGASSNNEQFF
NA | NA | TRBJ2-1 | TRBV9 | TGTGCCAGCAGCAACGCCCCCACTACCGTCAACTCCTACAATGAGCAGTTCTTC | CASSNAPTTVNSYNEQFF
NA | NA | TRBJ2-2 | TRBV7-3 | TGTGCCAGCAGCTTAATAGGGGGAGGCCAGGGGGAGGAGCTGTTTTTT | CASSLIGGGQGEELFF
TRBD1 | NA | TRBJ1-2 | TRBV6-5 | TGTGCCAGCAGCATACAGGGGGAGTATGGCTACACCTTC | CASSIQGEYGYTF
NA | NA | TRBJ2-7 | TRBV24-1 | TGTGCCACCAGTGAACCAGGGCTTGCCGAGCAGTACTTC | CATSEPGLAEQYF
NA | NA | TRBJ2-5 | TRBV19 | TGTGCCAGTAGTATGAGGGGCCCAACGTACCAAGAGACCCAGTACTTC | CASSMRGPTYQETQYF
NA | NA | TRBJ2-7 | TRBV14 | TGTGCCACCCAGGGCCCCTTGTGGGAGCAGTACTTC | CATQGPLWEQYF
TRBD2 | NA | TRBJ2-3 | TRBV5-1 | TGCGCCAGCAGCTTTCTGCGGGAGAGCTTGAGCACAGATACGCAGTATTTT | CASSFLRESLSTDTQYF
TRBD2 | NA | TRBJ2-7 | TRBV4-1 | TGCGCCAGCAGCCAAAAAATCGGACTAGCGGAATCCTTCTCCTACGAGCAGTACTTC | CASSQKIGLAESFSYEQYF
NA | once | TRBJ1-5 | TRBV3-1/TRBV3-2 | TGTGCCAGCAGCCAAGATTTATCCCAGCCCCAGCATTTT | CASSQDLSQPQHF
TRBD1 | NA | TRBJ2-1 | TRBV5-1 | TGCGCCAGCAGCTTGGCTTCGGGCAGGGGGCAGTACAATGAGCAGTTCTTC | CASSLASGRGQYNEQFF
TRBD1 | NA | TRBJ2-3 | TRBV7-3 | TGTGCCAGCAGCTTAGGACAGGGGGCGACAGATACGCAGTATTTT | CASSLGQGATDTQYF
TRBD2 | NA | TRBJ2-3 | TRBV6-5 | TGTGCCAGCGGGACTAGCGGGAGGGATACAGATACGCAGTATTTT | CASGTSGRDTDTQYF
TRBD2 | NA | TRBJ2-1 | TRBV19 | TGTGCCAGTGAGACGGGGCCGGCGGGGGATTCTGAGCAGTTCTTC | CASETGPAGDSEQFF
NA | NA | TRBJ2-1 | TRBV6-1 | TGTGCCAGCAGTGAGCTTGTGAATGAGCAGTTCTTC | CASSELVNEQFF
TRBD2 | NA | TRBJ2-1 | TRBV28 | TGTGCCAGCAGAGCGGGATCGGGGAATGAGCAGTTCTTC | CASRAGSGNEQFF
NA | NA | TRBJ1-2 | TRBV28 | TGTGCCAGCAGTTCCCCCCGACAGAGCGTCGCCTTC | CASSSPRQSVAF
NA | NA | TRBJ1-5 | TRBV7-8 | TGTGCCAGCAGCCGACAGGAAGATCAGCCCCAGCATTTT | CASSRQEDQPQHF
NA | NA | TRBJ1-2 | TRBV5-6 | TGTGCCAGCAGCTTGACGGGGGTCGACTATGGCTACACCTTC | CASSLTGVDYGYTF
NA | NA | TRBJ1-1 | TRBV7-8 | TGTGCCAGCACAACTTCCCAGACATCGGGTCAGACTTTCTTT | CASTTSQTSGQTFF
NA | NA | TRBJ2-5 | TRBV6-5 | TGTGCCAGCTCCCCCACTGGAGGATGGGAGACCCAGTACTTC | CASSPTGGWETQYF
NA | NA | TRBJ1-4 | TRBV24-1 | TGTGCCACCAGTGGGGAGGCAGCTAATGAAAAACTGTTTTTT | CATSGEAANEKLFF
NA | NA | TRBJ1-3 | TRBV5-3 | TGTGCCAGAAGCTGGGGGGGCGGTAGCTCTGGAAACACCATATATTTT | CARSWGGGSSGNTIYF
NA | NA | TRBJ1-1 | TRBV7-9 | TGTGCCAGCAGCTTAAACCGAGGGACTGAAGCTTTCTTT | CASSLNRGTEAFF
NA | NA | TRBJ1-1 | TRBV18 | TGTGCCAGCTCATCCGGAGGAAACACTGAAGCTTTCTTT | CASSSGGNTEAFF
NA | NA | TRBJ1-1 | TRBV6-5 | TGTGCCAGCAGGTCGGCGGGGTTGAACACTGAAGCTTTCTTT | CASRSAGLNTEAFF
TRBD1 | NA | TRBJ1-2 | TRBV10-3 | TGTGCCATCAGTGAGTCTCAGGGGGCGGGAAACTATGGCTACACCTTC | CAISESQGAGNYGYTF
TRBD1 | few | TRBJ2-1 | TRBV3-1/TRBV3-2 | TGTGCCAGCAGCCAAGCCGGGACAGAGTACAATGAGCAGTTCTTC | CASSQAGTEYNEQFF
NA | few | TRBJ2-2 | TRBV7-6 | TGTGCCAGCAGCTTAGTTGGCAGCTACACCGGGGAGCTGTTTTTT | CASSLVGSYTGELFF
NA | NA | TRBJ1-4 | TRBV7-9 | TGTGCCAGCACCTATTGGGGCGGCCCCGCGGACGAAAAACTGTTTTTT | CASTYWGGPADEKLFF
NA | NA | TRBJ2-1 | TRBV5-6 | TGTGCCAGCAGCCGGGGCCAGAAGTGGGGCAATGAGCAGTTCTTC | CASSRGQKWGNEQFF
NA | few | TRBJ1-4 | TRBV19 | TGTGCCAGTAGTAACACCCTTGTAAAGGGGAATGAAAAACTGTTTTTT | CASSNTLVKGNEKLFF
NA | NA | TRBJ2-3 | TRBV11-1 | TGTGCCAGCAGAAATTTCCCTAGCACAGATACGCAGTATTTT | CASRNFPSTDTQYF
NA | NA | TRBJ2-5 | TRBV2 | TGTGCCAGCAGTGCCCGGGAGTACCAAGAGACCCAGTACTTC | CASSAREYQETQYF
TRBD2 | NA | TRBJ2-7 | TRBV6-5 | TGTGCCAGCTGGGGGAGGGCCTACGAGCAGTACTTC | CASWGRAYEQYF
TRBD1 | NA | TRBJ2-2 | TRBV10-3 | TGTGCCATCAGTGAGTCGAACAGGGGCAACACCGGGGAGCTGTTTTTT | CAISESNRGNTGELFF
TRBD1 | NA | TRBJ2-7 | TRBV19 | TGTGCCAGTAGTACTAAGCATGGACAGGGGGCAAGCGAGCAGTACTTC | CASSTKHGQGASEQYF
TRBD2 | few | TRBJ2-2 | TRBV2 | TGTGCCAGCAAGCGGGAGACCACCGGGGAGCTGTTTTTT | CASKRETTGELFF